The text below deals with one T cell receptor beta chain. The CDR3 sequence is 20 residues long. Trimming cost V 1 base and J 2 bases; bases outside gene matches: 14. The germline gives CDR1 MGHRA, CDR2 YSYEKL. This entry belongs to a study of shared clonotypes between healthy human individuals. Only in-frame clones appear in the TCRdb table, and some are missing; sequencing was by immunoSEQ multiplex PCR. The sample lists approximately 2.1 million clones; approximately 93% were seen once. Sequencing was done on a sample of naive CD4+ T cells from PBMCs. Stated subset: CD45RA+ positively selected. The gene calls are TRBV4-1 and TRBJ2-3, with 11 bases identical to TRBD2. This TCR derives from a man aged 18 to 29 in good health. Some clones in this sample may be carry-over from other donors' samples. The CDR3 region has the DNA TGCGCCAGCAGCCAAGGGGGTTTTACTAGCGGGGGTACTTACACAGATACGCAGTATTTT. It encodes CASSQGGFTSGGTYTDTQYF.